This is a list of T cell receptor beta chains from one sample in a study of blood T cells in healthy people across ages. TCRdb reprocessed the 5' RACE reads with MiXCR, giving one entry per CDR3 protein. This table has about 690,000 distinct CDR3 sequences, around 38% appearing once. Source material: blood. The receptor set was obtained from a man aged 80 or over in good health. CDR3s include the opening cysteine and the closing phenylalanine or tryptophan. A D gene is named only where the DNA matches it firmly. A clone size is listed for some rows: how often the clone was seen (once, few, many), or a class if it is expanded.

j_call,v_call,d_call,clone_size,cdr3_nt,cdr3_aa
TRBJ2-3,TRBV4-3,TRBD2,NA,TGCGCCAGCAGCAAAATGTCGACTAGCGGGGGGACAGATACGCAGTATTTT,CASSKMSTSGGTDTQYF
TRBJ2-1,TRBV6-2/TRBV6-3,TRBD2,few,TGTGCCAGCAGTACCCAGACTAGCGGCAAGTCCAATGAGCAGTTCTTC,CASSTQTSGKSNEQFF
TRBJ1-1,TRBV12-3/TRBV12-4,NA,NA,TGTGCCAGCAGTTTCGCCAGGGAGACTGAAGCTTTCTTT,CASSFARETEAFF
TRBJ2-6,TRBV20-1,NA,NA,TGCAGTGTTAGAGTCAAGTCCTCCAGAGCCAACGTCCTGACTTTC,CSVRVKSSRANVLTF
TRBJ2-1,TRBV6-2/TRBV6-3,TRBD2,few,TGTGCCACAACCAGATACGGACTAGCGACGAACTCCTACAATGAGCAGTTCTTC,CATTRYGLATNSYNEQFF
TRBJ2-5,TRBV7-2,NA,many,TGTGCCAGCAGCACGACAGGGAGGGAGACCCAGTACTTC,CASSTTGRETQYF
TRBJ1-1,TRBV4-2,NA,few,TGTGCCAGCAGCCAAGACATAATAACTGAGCCGACGGCTGAAGCTTTCTTT,CASSQDIITEPTAEAFF
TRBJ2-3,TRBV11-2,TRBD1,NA,TGTGCCAGCAGCAGGTCGGACAGGGGGCTCACAGATACGCAGTATTTT,CASSRSDRGLTDTQYF
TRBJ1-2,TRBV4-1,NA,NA,TGCGCCAGCAGCCAAGATCGTACGGGGGCTAGTGGCTACACCTTC,CASSQDRTGASGYTF
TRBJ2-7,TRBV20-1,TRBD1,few,TGCAGTGCTAGATCAACACGGGGGACAGGGGGTCAGTACGAGCAGTACTTC,CSARSTRGTGGQYEQYF
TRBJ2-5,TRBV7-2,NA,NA,TGTGCCAGCAGCATAACATTCCGAGAGACCCAGTACTTC,CASSITFRETQYF
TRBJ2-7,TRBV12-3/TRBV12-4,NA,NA,TGTGCCAGCAGTTTAGTGGGGTCAAGGGAGACCCGGGACAAGCAGTACTTC,CASSLVGSRETRDKQYF
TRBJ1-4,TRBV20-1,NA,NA,TGCAGTGCTATAAGACAGGCCCCTAATGAAAAACTGTTTTTT,CSAIRQAPNEKLFF
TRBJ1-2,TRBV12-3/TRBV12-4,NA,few,TGTGCCAGCAGCCGGACGGTCTATGGCTACACCTTC,CASSRTVYGYTF
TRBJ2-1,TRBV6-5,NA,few,TGTGCCAGCAATGCACAGGGAAGGGGCTCCTACAATGAGCAGTTCTTC,CASNAQGRGSYNEQFF
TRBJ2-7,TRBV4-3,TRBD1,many,TGCGCCAGCAGCCCCCGGACAGGGGGCGCGGGTGAGCAGTACTTC,CASSPRTGGAGEQYF
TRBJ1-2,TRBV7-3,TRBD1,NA,TGTGCCAGCAGCTTTAATGGACCGCAGGGGGCGGATGGCAACACCTTC,CASSFNGPQGADGNTF
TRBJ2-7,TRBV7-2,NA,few,TGTGCCAGCAGCCCCCGACTGGTGGGGTACGAGCAGTACTTC,CASSPRLVGYEQYF
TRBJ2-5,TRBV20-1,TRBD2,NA,TGCAGTGCTAGAGATGTAGCGGGGGGCCAACAAGAGACCCAGTACTTC,CSARDVAGGQQETQYF
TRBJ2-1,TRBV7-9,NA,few,TGTGCCAGCAGCTTAGCATTCGTGCAGTTCTTC,CASSLAFVQFF
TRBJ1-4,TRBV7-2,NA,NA,TGTGCCAGCACCGGAGACGGGGCGGGGCGTGAAAAACTGTTTTTT,CASTGDGAGREKLFF
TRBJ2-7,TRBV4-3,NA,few,TGCGCCAGCAGCCAACGTGGGGGACGAGGGTACGAGCAGTACTTC,CASSQRGGRGYEQYF
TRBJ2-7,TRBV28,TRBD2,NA,TGTGCCAGCGCCGGGGGACTAGCAAGATCCTACGAGCAGTACTTC,CASAGGLARSYEQYF
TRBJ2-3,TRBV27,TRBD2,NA,TGTGCCAGCAGTCGCATAGCGGGGGAAGGAGATACGCAGTATTTT,CASSRIAGEGDTQYF
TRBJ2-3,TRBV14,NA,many,TGTGCCAGCAGCCAACGGGCTGGGGTCCCTGATACGCAGTATTTT,CASSQRAGVPDTQYF
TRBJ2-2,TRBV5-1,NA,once,TGCGCCAGCAGCTTGGTGGCAGAGAGCACCGGGGAGCTGTTTTTT,CASSLVAESTGELFF
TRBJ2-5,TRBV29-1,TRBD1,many,TGCAGCGTTGCTTACGACAGGGGGAAAGAGACCCAGTACTTC,CSVAYDRGKETQYF
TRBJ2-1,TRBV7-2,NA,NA,TGTGCCAGCATTCCCGACAGGTCCTACAATGAGCAGTTCTTC,CASIPDRSYNEQFF
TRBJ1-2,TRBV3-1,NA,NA,TGTGCCAGCAGCCAAGAGGCCGGACAGACGGGGGTGAGAGGCTACACCTTC,CASSQEAGQTGVRGYTF
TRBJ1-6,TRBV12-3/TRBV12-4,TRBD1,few,TGTGCCAGCAGTGGACAGGGCAGATCACCCCTCCACTTT,CASSGQGRSPLHF
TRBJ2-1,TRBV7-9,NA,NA,TGTGCCAGCCGCTTAAAGTTGGACAGTGGACTACAGTTCTTC,CASRLKLDSGLQFF
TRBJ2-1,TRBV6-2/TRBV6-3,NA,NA,TGTGCCAGCAGCCCAAGCCTCGGGAGAAACAATGAGCAGTTCTTC,CASSPSLGRNNEQFF
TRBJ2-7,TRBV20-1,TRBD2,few,TGCAGTGCCGCCGGGACTAGCGGGTCGAGCTCCTACGAGCAGTACTTC,CSAAGTSGSSSYEQYF
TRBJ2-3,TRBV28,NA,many,TGTGCCAGCAGGCCGGGACTTTACACAGATACGCAGTATTTT,CASRPGLYTDTQYF